This is a list of T cell receptor beta chains from one sample in a study of STAT5B mutations in CD4+ large granular lymphocyte leukemia. Profiling relied on immunoSEQ multiplex PCR, and the TCRdb table lists in-frame clones only, not all of them. The table shows around 30,000 clones, with around three quarters occurring only once. Sequences were obtained from CD4+ T cells from blood buffy coats. These receptors came from a human donor in good health. Both conserved end residues are part of each CDR3. D genes are given only for firm matches. Only part of the rows carry a size: once, few, many, or a class if the clone is expanded.

CDR3nt	CDR3aa	abundance	v_gene	j_gene	d_gene
TGCGCCAGCAGCCCGGGTCGTGGGGCCGCAGAAGAAAAACTGTTTTTT	CASSPGRGAAEEKLFF	-	TRBV5-1	TRBJ1-4	-
TGTGCCAGCAGCTTAATGGGGGGCCCCGATACGCAGTATTTT	CASSLMGGPDTQYF	-	TRBV7-2	TRBJ2-3	-
TGTGCCAGCAGCCAGGGGTTTAGCGGGGGGAGAGAGACCCAGTACTTC	CASSQGFSGGRETQYF	-	TRBV9	TRBJ2-5	TRBD2
TGTGCCAGTAGTATTGATTCCGAGACAGGGAAACTGTTTTTT	CASSIDSETGKLFF	few	TRBV19	TRBJ1-4	TRBD1
TGTGCCAGCAGGAAGGGAGCAACTAATGAAAAACTGTTTTTT	CASRKGATNEKLFF	-	TRBV7-2	TRBJ1-4	-
TGCAGCGCGGAGCGGGTTTTGGCCAACACTGAAGCTTTCTTT	CSAERVLANTEAFF	-	TRBV29-1	TRBJ1-1	-
TGTGCCAGCAGCGTAGCGACCACTACCCTAGCGGGGGTGGACACAGATACGCAGTATTTT	CASSVATTTLAGVDTDTQYF	-	TRBV9	TRBJ2-3	TRBD2
TGTGCCAGCAGCGCACAGGGTGGCGCCGGGGAGCTGTTTTTT	CASSAQGGAGELFF	-	TRBV2	TRBJ2-2	-
TGTGCCAGCAGCTCGTCTAGCGGGGGGTCCTACGAGCAGTACTTC	CASSSSSGGSYEQYF	-	TRBV7-6	TRBJ2-7	TRBD2
TGTGCCAGCAGCTTGCCAGGGGGAAGCACTGAAGCTTTCTTT	CASSLPGGSTEAFF	-	TRBV5-4	TRBJ1-1	TRBD1
TGTGCCAGCACAATGGGGGGTTTGAACACTGAAGCTTTCTTT	CASTMGGLNTEAFF	-	TRBV19	TRBJ1-1	-
TGTGCCAGCAGCCAATGGGATCGAGGAGAGACCCAGTACTTC	CASSQWDRGETQYF	-	TRBV9	TRBJ2-5	-
TGTGCCACCAGCAGAGACCGGAACACTGAAGCTTTCTTT	CATSRDRNTEAFF	few	TRBV15	TRBJ1-1	-
TGTGCCAGCAGCCCAGGCGGGTGGGAGAACACTGAAGCTTTCTTT	CASSPGGWENTEAFF	few	TRBV7-6	TRBJ1-1	-
TGCGCCAGCAGCCAAGGGGGGATCCAAGAGACCCAGTACTTC	CASSQGGIQETQYF	-	TRBV4-1	TRBJ2-5	-
TGTGCCAGCAGCTTAGCTCGAGTCCAATCAGATACGCAGTATTTT	CASSLARVQSDTQYF	-	TRBV11-2	TRBJ2-3	-
TGCACCAGCAGTCCGGGACGAGATTCACCCCTCCACTTT	CTSSPGRDSPLHF	-	TRBV5-1	TRBJ1-6	-
TGTGCCAGCAGTGTGGACACTGCCTATGGCTACACCTTC	CASSVDTAYGYTF	-	TRBV25-1	TRBJ1-2	-
TGTGCCAGCAGCAAATTTCGGGCAGGGGCAGATACGCAGTATTTT	CASSKFRAGADTQYF	-	TRBV21-1	TRBJ2-3	-
TGCGCCAGCAGCATACAGGGACCCCGGGAGACCCAGTACTTC	CASSIQGPRETQYF	few	TRBV5-1	TRBJ2-5	-
TGCGCCAGCAGCTTGGACGGGCAGTCTAATGAAAAACTGTTTTTT	CASSLDGQSNEKLFF	-	TRBV5-1	TRBJ1-4	-
TGTGCCAGCAGCTTAGCCCCGACTAGCGGGGGGGGATACGAGCAGTACTTC	CASSLAPTSGGGYEQYF	few	TRBV7-8	TRBJ2-7	TRBD2
TGCGCCAGCAGCTCTGGGGGAAGAAACACCATATATTTT	CASSSGGRNTIYF	-	TRBV5-1	TRBJ1-3	-
TGTGCAAGTCGCTTAGCGGCGGGACAGGCCTATCAGCCCCAGCATTTT	CASRLAAGQAYQPQHF	-	TRBV12-2	TRBJ1-5	-
TGTGCCAGCTCACCGGGCAGCAGCAGGGGCTATGGCTACACCTTC	CASSPGSSRGYGYTF	few	TRBV18	TRBJ1-2	-
TGTGCCAGCAGCCTCCGAGCGGGAAACATTCAGTACTTC	CASSLRAGNIQYF	-	TRBV7-2	TRBJ2-4	-
TGTGCCTGGAGTCGACTGGGAAACACTGAAGCTTTCTTT	CAWSRLGNTEAFF	-	TRBV30	TRBJ1-1	-
TGCAGCGTTGACGACACCGGGACAGGGACCTACGAGCAGTACTTC	CSVDDTGTGTYEQYF	once	TRBV29-1	TRBJ2-7	TRBD1
TGTGCCAGCAGCCCAGTGGGGTCTAGAGGATCTTGGCAGTTCTTC	CASSPVGSRGSWQFF	few	TRBV9	TRBJ2-1	-
TGTGCCAGCAGTGAACAGAGGGGCAATCAGCCCCAGCATTTT	CASSEQRGNQPQHF	-	TRBV6-1	TRBJ1-5	-
TGTGCCAGTAGCCTAGACAGGACTAATGAAAAACTGTTTTTT	CASSLDRTNEKLFF	-	TRBV19	TRBJ1-4	-
TGTGCCAGCAGGAAGGGGGGGGTGGAGGAGACCCAGTACTTC	CASRKGGVEETQYF	-	TRBV2	TRBJ2-5	-
TGTGCCAGCAAACCCAGGCGGGTTGATGGCTACACCTTC	CASKPRRVDGYTF	-	TRBV2	TRBJ1-2	-
TGTGCCAGCAGTCCCTCGAAGCTCACTGAAGCTTTCTTT	CASSPSKLTEAFF	-	TRBV6-5	TRBJ1-1	-
TGCGCCAGCAGCCTAATACCGGGAGATGGAAACACCATATATTTT	CASSLIPGDGNTIYF	-	TRBV4-1	TRBJ1-3	-